The rows below give T cell receptor beta chains drawn from one sample of a study of blood T cells in healthy people across ages. MiXCR, applied by TCRdb to the 5' RACE reads, yields one record per CDR3 protein. The sample has hundreds of thousands of distinct CDR3 sequences; about 30% are singletons. Sequenced input: blood. These receptors all come from a woman of 80 years or more in good health. Both conserved end residues are trimmed from each CDR3. The order of the fields is V gene, J gene, CDR3 protein.

>TRBV30|TRBJ1-5
AWRRGPGQPQH
>TRBV4-2|TRBJ2-7
ASSQVSSGASYEQY
>TRBV20-1|TRBJ1-2
SARDLSPQPFFDYT
>TRBV4-2|TRBJ1-2
ASSPGGRGANYGYT
>TRBV27|TRBJ1-5
ASSFRQGDNQPQH
>TRBV27|TRBJ2-5
ASRRTGGPQETQY
>TRBV3-1|.
ASSAVIIETQY
>TRBV7-9|TRBJ1-2
ASSMDSYSNYGYT
>TRBV2|TRBJ1-2
ASSQLTGGYGYT
>TRBV20-1|TRBJ1-5
SAKGDSNQPQH
>TRBV6-2/TRBV6-3|TRBJ1-1
ASNEPGQGTEAF
>TRBV7-2|TRBJ1-5
ASSLLQTGNQPQH
>TRBV9|TRBJ2-1
ASSVDLAGWQF
>TRBV2|TRBJ2-5
ASSEGGTGQETQY
>TRBV2|TRBJ2-6
ASRGSWQGANVLT
>TRBV20-1|TRBJ2-1
SARVGLAGGFSYNEQF
>TRBV20-1|TRBJ2-1
SARTAAGYNEQF
>TRBV5-1|TRBJ2-1
ASRTQGSWDEQF
>TRBV11-1|TRBJ2-1
ASSLVAAGGSYNEQF
>TRBV11-2|TRBJ2-3
ASSARLAGTDTQY
>TRBV20-1|TRBJ2-2
SAIRVASGGELF
>TRBV5-5|TRBJ2-6
ASSLVGGARGANVLT
>TRBV7-8|TRBJ2-1
ASSLSQAHNEQF
>TRBV14|TRBJ1-4
ASSQDPLIRGLF
>TRBV15|TRBJ2-3
ATSSPLAGGPWSTQY
>TRBV20-1|TRBJ2-5
ILSRTKETRY
>TRBV12-3/TRBV12-4|TRBJ1-2
ASSPRGGYVGYT
>TRBV6-1|TRBJ1-1
ASSVSQNTEAF
>TRBV29-1|TRBJ1-2
SSYGGGVGAIQGYT
>TRBV6-6|TRBJ2-1
ASRDSAYNEQF
>TRBV4-3|TRBJ2-1
ASSLWGVISYNEQF
>TRBV20-1|TRBJ1-5
SASGAQGAYSNQPQH
>TRBV20-1|.
SARGPAGYNEQY
>TRBV20-1|TRBJ2-3
STGGPDTQY
>TRBV12-3/TRBV12-4|TRBJ2-1
ASSGLAGGDEQF
>TRBV12-3/TRBV12-4|TRBJ1-1
ASRRQSFTEAF
>TRBV18|TRBJ2-7
ASSPQQGAYEQY
>TRBV12-3/TRBV12-4|TRBJ1-2
ASSLGQIAGYT
>TRBV11-2|TRBJ1-4
ASSLTPRTGERNEKLF
>TRBV4-3|TRBJ2-5
ASSQDLSSGRGIQTQY
>TRBV9|TRBJ2-6
ASSVGQFSGANVRT
>TRBV4-2|TRBJ1-1
ASSHLGGAGNTEAF
>TRBV28|TRBJ2-2
ASTSYLGNANTGELF
>TRBV18|TRBJ2-5
ASSPIAGGRNQETQY